This passage covers 14 T cell receptor beta chains from one sample sequenced in a study of OX40 agonist ivuxolimab in advanced cancers. Preparation of the library involved the immunoSEQ multiplex PCR assay. TCRdb limited this immuneACCESS table to in-frame rearrangements with V and J called. A share of clones is missing; checked studies link under half to unresolved V genes, and the rest is unexplained. In all, the sample holds about 79,000 clones, and 85% to 90% of those were seen once. The leading ten clones occupy 10% to 15% of the sample. The material sequenced was CD4+ or CD8+ T cells sorted from blood, taken in a trial of the OX40 agonist ivuxolimab. These receptors were collected from an adult with an advanced solid tumor such as melanoma, head and neck, liver or kidney cancer.

The V call is TRBV10-3, the J call TRBJ1-1; tentatively, D is TRBD1 (6 bases). The CDR3 contains 15 residues. V lost 2 bases, J lost 5 bases, and 15 bases lay in between. Germline V gives CDR1 ENHRY, CDR2 SYGVKD. DNA of the CDR3: TGTGCCATCAGTGAGCACGAGACAGGTGCGACTGAAGCTTTCTTT. Encoded protein: CAISEHETGATEAFF.

This clone has only one observation. The chain uses TRBV27 and TRBJ1-2, with D unclear. The CDR3 has 12 amino acids. Germline CDR1 MNHEY, CDR2 SMNVEV (reference sequence). V lost 10 bases and J lost 5, with 14 bases in between. For the CDR3, the DNA is TGTGCCACCATCACGACGGCTTATGGCTACACCTTC. This encodes CATITTAYGYTF.

The chain employs TRBV4-1 and TRBJ2-6, with a tentative D call TRBD2 (5 bases). Germline CDR1 is MGHRA and CDR2 is YSYEKL. The CDR3 consists of 21 residues. Trimming stripped 0 bases from V and 0 bases from J, with 21 bases between. The CDR3 loop reads CASSQESSWRLARSGANVLTF. In nucleotides, the CDR3 is TGCGCCAGCAGCCAAGAGTCGAGCTGGAGGTTAGCCCGCTCTGGGGCCAACGTCCTGACTTTC.

The V call is TRBV7-3, the J call TRBJ1-1; the D is unclear. CDR3 length: 14 amino acids. Germline V gene data show CDR1 as SGHTA and CDR2 as FQGTGA. V lost 3 bases and J 1 base, leaving 9 bases between the germline ends. The CDR3 loop reads CASSFRGGNTEAFF. CDR3 coding DNA: TGTGCCAGCAGCTTTCGCGGTGGGAACACTGAAGCTTTCTTT.

This sequence joins TRBV27 and TRBJ2-5; 9 bases line up with TRBD2. Germline trimming cut 5 bases from V and 2 bases from J; bases unmatched to any gene: 6. CDR1 is MNHEY, CDR2 SMNVEV, per germline (reference sequence). The CDR3 contains 15 residues. CDR3 DNA sequence: TGTGCCAGCAGTCCTAGCGGGGAGACTCAAGAGACCCAGTACTTC. Translated, it gives CASSPSGETQETQYF.

In its sample, this clone was seen once. This chain uses TRBV5-1 with TRBJ1-1, with 10 bases fitting TRBD1. V lost 0 bases, J lost 7 bases, and 3 bases stayed unmatched. The germline CDR1 and CDR2 sequences are SGHRS and YFSETQ. The CDR3 has 14 amino acids. CDR3 DNA: TGCGCCAGCAGCTTGGGGACAGGGGGTATTGAAGCTTTCTTT. Its protein product is CASSLGTGGIEAFF.

V is TRBV11-3 and J is TRBJ2-1; TRBD2 might be the D (6 bases). This CDR3 region has 18 residues. V was cut by 2 bases and J by 7 bases, with 24 bases left in between. Germline V gives CDR1 SGHNT, CDR2 YENEEA. CDR3 DNA: TGTGCCAGCAGCTTACGGGATCCGGGACTTAGCTTCAAGAATGAGCAGTTCTTC. Protein product: CASSLRDPGLSFKNEQFF.

This chain joins TRBV6-1 and TRBJ1-5; the match to TRBD1 covers 7 bases. Germline loops: CDR1 MNHNS, CDR2 SASEGT. With 1 base clipped from V and 11 bases from J, the junction kept 11 bases outside the gene matches. The CDR3 is 15 amino acids. The CDR3 loop is CASSEDPAGGPAQHF. CDR3 DNA sequence: TGTGCCAGCAGTGAAGATCCGGCAGGGGGGCCGGCCCAGCATTTT.

The chain links TRBV6-4 to TRBJ2-2, with unresolved D. Germline CDR1 MRHNA, CDR2 SNTAGT. V lost 7 bases to trimming and J lost 5 bases, with 11 bases between them. This CDR3 contains 13 residues. CDR3 sequence: CASTGLETGELFF. The CDR3 DNA reads TGTGCCAGCACCGGGCTAGAAACCGGGGAGCTGTTTTTT.

The chain recombines TRBV15 with TRBJ1-1; D possibly corresponds to TRBD1 (5 bases). The CDR3 loop spans 14 amino acids. The V end was cut by 6 bases, the J end by 6 bases, with 17 bases between. Per germline, CDR1 LNHNV and CDR2 YYDKDF (reference sequence). CDR3 in amino acids: CATSPGGGMPEAFF. The DNA for the CDR3 is TGTGCCACCAGTCCCGGGGGGGGTATGCCTGAAGCTTTCTTT.

V gene TRBV7-9 combines with J gene TRBJ2-5, with a tentative D call TRBD2 (6 bases). This CDR3 is 16 amino acids long. The V end lost 5 bases, the J end lost 2 bases, and 18 bases lay between the germline ends. The germline V gene has CDR1 SEHNR and CDR2 FQNEAQ (reference sequence). In DNA, the CDR3 is TGTGCCAGCAGCCTCCCTTGGTTAGCGGTACAAGAGACCCAGTACTTC. Residues: CASSLPWLAVQETQYF.

This clone has only a few counts. The CDR3 DNA reads TGTGCCACCAAGTCGGGGGTCCACGAGCAGTACTTC. Protein sequence: CATKSGVHEQYF. The V and J genes are TRBV19 and TRBJ2-7; D may be TRBD2 (6 bases). Trimming shortened V by 10 bases and J by 5 bases, and 15 bases separated the two germline ends. Germline lookup yields CDR1 LNHDA and CDR2 SQIVND (reference sequence). The CDR3 is 12 amino acids.

The chain joins TRBV7-9 to TRBJ2-3, with 7 bases fitting TRBD1. Per germline, CDR1 SEHNR and CDR2 FQNEAQ (reference sequence). V was clipped by 3 bases and J by 6 bases; unmatched bases: 12. The CDR3 is 16 amino acids. The CDR3 bases are TGTGCCAGCAGCTTGTTCGGACAGGCCTTTCGGGATACGCAGTATTTT. Translation gives CASSLFGQAFRDTQYF. The full variable domain, with the rest looked up from reference TRBV7-9 and TRBJ2-3, is DTGVSQNPRHKITKRGQNVTFRCDPISEHNRLYWYRQTLGQGPEFLTYFQNEAQLEKSRLLSDRFSAERPKGSFSTLEIQRTEQGDSAMYLCASSLFGQAFRDTQYFGPGTRLTVL.

This chain connects TRBV4-1 to TRBJ2-1; 10 bases map to TRBD1. The germline V gene encodes CDR1 MGHRA and CDR2 YSYEKL. This CDR3 region has 15 residues. The J segment lost 6 bases and the V segment lost 2 bases, leaving 4 bases of the junction unmatched. This CDR3 is CASSQPRDRGNEQFF. In DNA form, the CDR3 reads TGCGCCAGCAGCCAACCCCGGGACAGGGGCAATGAGCAGTTCTTC.